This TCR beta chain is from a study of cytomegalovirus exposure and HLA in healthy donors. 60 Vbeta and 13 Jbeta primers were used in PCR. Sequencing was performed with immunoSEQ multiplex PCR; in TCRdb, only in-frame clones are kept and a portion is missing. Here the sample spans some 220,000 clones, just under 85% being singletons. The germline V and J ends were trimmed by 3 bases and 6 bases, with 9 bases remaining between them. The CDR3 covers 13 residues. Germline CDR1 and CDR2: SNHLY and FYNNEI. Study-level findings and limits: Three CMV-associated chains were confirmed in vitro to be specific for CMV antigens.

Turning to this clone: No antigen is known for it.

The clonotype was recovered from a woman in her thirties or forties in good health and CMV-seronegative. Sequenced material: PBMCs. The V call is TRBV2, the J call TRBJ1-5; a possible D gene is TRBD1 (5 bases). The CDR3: CASSDVTAQPQHF. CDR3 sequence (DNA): TGTGCCAGCAGTGACGTGACAGCTCAGCCCCAGCATTTT.